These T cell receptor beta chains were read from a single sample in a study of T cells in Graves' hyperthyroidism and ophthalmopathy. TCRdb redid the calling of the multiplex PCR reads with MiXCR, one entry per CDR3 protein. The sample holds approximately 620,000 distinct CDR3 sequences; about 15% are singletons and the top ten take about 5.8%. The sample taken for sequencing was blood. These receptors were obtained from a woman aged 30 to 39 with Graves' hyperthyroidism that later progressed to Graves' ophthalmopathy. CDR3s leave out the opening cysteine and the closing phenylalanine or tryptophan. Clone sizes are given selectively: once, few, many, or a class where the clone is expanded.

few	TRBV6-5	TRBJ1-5	ASSLGPPGNQPQH
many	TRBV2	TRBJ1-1	ASSAPAAF
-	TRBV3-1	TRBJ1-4	ASSQSQVIGGEKLF
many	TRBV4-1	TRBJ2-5	ASSLILAGQETQY
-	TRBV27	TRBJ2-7	ASRTVLPSDEQY
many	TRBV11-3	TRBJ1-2	ASSLEGLSYGYT
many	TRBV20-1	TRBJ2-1	SAAPGLAAYNEQF
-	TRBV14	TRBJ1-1	ASSQDVRGRETEAF
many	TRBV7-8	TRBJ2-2	ASIRLTGELF
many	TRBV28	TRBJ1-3	ASSNFPSGNTIY
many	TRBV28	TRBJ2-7	ASRPFRGSWYEQY
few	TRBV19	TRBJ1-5	ASSGQGAIQPQH
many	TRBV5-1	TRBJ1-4	ASSSGRTNEKLF
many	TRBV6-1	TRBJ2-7	ASRPTGPYEQY
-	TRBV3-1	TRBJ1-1	ASSQVQANTEAF
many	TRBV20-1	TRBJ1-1	SADPGGLRMNTEAF
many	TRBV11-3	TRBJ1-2	ASSLARGGGIGGYT
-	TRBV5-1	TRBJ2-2	ASSFNRENTGELF
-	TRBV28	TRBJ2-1	ASQVPPGTSGSSYNEQF
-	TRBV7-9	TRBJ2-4	ASSLTGLEPDIQY
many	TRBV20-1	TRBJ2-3	SAKDSGTDTQY
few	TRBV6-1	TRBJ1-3	ASSRQGSPGNTIY
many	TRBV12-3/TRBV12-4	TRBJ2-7	ASSAGLAGVYEQY
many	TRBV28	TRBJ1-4	ASSASYGTEDEKLF
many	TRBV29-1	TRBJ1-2	SVETGYYGYT
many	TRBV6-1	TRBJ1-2	ASTRFSTGGEDYGYT
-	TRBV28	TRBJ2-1	ASSLPVEDEQF
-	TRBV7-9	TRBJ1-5	ASRLGAVEPQH
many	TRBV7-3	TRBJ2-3	ASSSRTGTATDTQY